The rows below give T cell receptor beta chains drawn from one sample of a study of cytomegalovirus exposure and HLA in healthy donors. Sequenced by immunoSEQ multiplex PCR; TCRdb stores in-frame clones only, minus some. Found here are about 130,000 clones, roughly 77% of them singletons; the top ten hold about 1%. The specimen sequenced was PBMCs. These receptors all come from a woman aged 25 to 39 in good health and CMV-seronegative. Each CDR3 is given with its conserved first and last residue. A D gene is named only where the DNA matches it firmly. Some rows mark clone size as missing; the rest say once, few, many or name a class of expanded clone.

CDR3nt: TGTGCCAGCAGCGTACAGGAGAACACTGAAGCTTTCTTT
CDR3aa: CASSVQENTEAFF
j_gene: TRBJ1-1
d_gene: NA
abundance: NA
v_gene: TRBV14

CDR3nt: TGCAGCGTTCGGACAGGGTTTGAAAAACTGTTTTTT
CDR3aa: CSVRTGFEKLFF
j_gene: TRBJ1-4
d_gene: TRBD1
abundance: NA
v_gene: TRBV29-1

CDR3nt: TGTGCCAGCAGTCTAGACAGGGTTGGGACTGAAGCTTTCTTT
CDR3aa: CASSLDRVGTEAFF
j_gene: TRBJ1-1
d_gene: TRBD1
abundance: NA
v_gene: TRBV6-6

CDR3nt: TGTGCCAGCAGCTTGGGAGGGGGGGCCGCCTACAATGAGCAGTTCTTC
CDR3aa: CASSLGGGAAYNEQFF
j_gene: TRBJ2-1
d_gene: NA
abundance: NA
v_gene: TRBV5-4

CDR3nt: TGCAGTGCTAGGAGCGGGGGAAGAGCTTTCTTT
CDR3aa: CSARSGGRAFF
j_gene: TRBJ1-1
d_gene: NA
abundance: NA
v_gene: TRBV20-1

CDR3nt: TGTGCCATCAGTGAGTACCCAGGGAGGGCCACTGAAGCTTTCTTT
CDR3aa: CAISEYPGRATEAFF
j_gene: TRBJ1-1
d_gene: NA
abundance: once
v_gene: TRBV10-3

CDR3nt: TGTGCCAGCAGTTCTCTTCAGGGATCGGCGCAGTATTTT
CDR3aa: CASSSLQGSAQYF
j_gene: TRBJ2-3
d_gene: NA
abundance: NA
v_gene: TRBV27

CDR3nt: TGCAGCGTTGCCGGGACAAGAGTTGAGACCCAGTACTTC
CDR3aa: CSVAGTRVETQYF
j_gene: TRBJ2-5
d_gene: NA
abundance: NA
v_gene: TRBV29-1

CDR3nt: TGTGCCAGCAGCGCACCTTGGGAGGAGGGGCCGACCTTC
CDR3aa: CASSAPWEEGPTF
j_gene: TRBJ2-4
d_gene: NA
abundance: once
v_gene: TRBV7-2

CDR3nt: TGCGCCAGCAGCTTGGGGACTAGCAAAGAGACCCAGTACTTC
CDR3aa: CASSLGTSKETQYF
j_gene: TRBJ2-5
d_gene: TRBD2
abundance: few
v_gene: TRBV5-1

CDR3nt: TGTGCCAGCAGCGCAGGTGCGGGGGCGGACTACAATGAGCAGTTCTTC
CDR3aa: CASSAGAGADYNEQFF
j_gene: TRBJ2-1
d_gene: NA
abundance: NA
v_gene: TRBV7-2

CDR3nt: TGTGCCAGCAGACCCATCAGGACAGAGGACTACTATGGCTACACCTTC
CDR3aa: CASRPIRTEDYYGYTF
j_gene: TRBJ1-2
d_gene: NA
abundance: NA
v_gene: TRBV11-2

CDR3nt: TGTGCCAGCAGTAACCGACAGGGGAGTGAAGCTTTCTTT
CDR3aa: CASSNRQGSEAFF
j_gene: TRBJ1-1
d_gene: TRBD1
abundance: NA
v_gene: TRBV2

CDR3nt: TGCGCCAGCAGCGCCGGGACAGGGTTTGGCTACACCTTC
CDR3aa: CASSAGTGFGYTF
j_gene: TRBJ1-2
d_gene: TRBD1
abundance: NA
v_gene: TRBV5-1

CDR3nt: TGTGCCAGCAGTCAAGGGGGTCTAGCGGGGGCCCAAGAGACCCAGTACTTC
CDR3aa: CASSQGGLAGAQETQYF
j_gene: TRBJ2-5
d_gene: TRBD2
abundance: NA
v_gene: TRBV7-9

CDR3nt: TGTGCCAGCTCCGGGAACTCCTTAAGGGAGCAGTACTTC
CDR3aa: CASSGNSLREQYF
j_gene: TRBJ2-7
d_gene: NA
abundance: NA
v_gene: TRBV7-2

CDR3nt: TGTGCCAGCAGCGAACGTACAGGGGGCGAGACCAACGTCCTGACTTTC
CDR3aa: CASSERTGGETNVLTF
j_gene: TRBJ2-6
d_gene: TRBD1
abundance: NA
v_gene: TRBV11-2

CDR3nt: TGTGCCAGCAGTTACTCCCAGACAGGGGTGTTTGGCTACACCTTC
CDR3aa: CASSYSQTGVFGYTF
j_gene: TRBJ1-2
d_gene: TRBD1
abundance: many
v_gene: TRBV6-5

CDR3nt: TGTGCCAGCAGCTTAGAAGGGGGCTTCTCCGGGGATACGCAGTATTTT
CDR3aa: CASSLEGGFSGDTQYF
j_gene: TRBJ2-3
d_gene: TRBD1
abundance: NA
v_gene: TRBV9

CDR3nt: TGCAGCGTCGACGGGGGGGTGGATACGCAGTATTTT
CDR3aa: CSVDGGVDTQYF
j_gene: TRBJ2-3
d_gene: TRBD2
abundance: NA
v_gene: TRBV29-1

CDR3nt: TGTGCCAGCACCACCACAGGGGGGAACTACGAGCAGTACTTC
CDR3aa: CASTTTGGNYEQYF
j_gene: TRBJ2-7
d_gene: TRBD1
abundance: few
v_gene: TRBV7-9

CDR3nt: TGCGCCAGCAGCTTGGGACGGGGGTACGCAGATACGCAGTATTTT
CDR3aa: CASSLGRGYADTQYF
j_gene: TRBJ2-3
d_gene: NA
abundance: NA
v_gene: TRBV5-1

CDR3nt: TGCGCCAGCAGTGAGACTAGCGGGGGTTACGAGCAGTACTTC
CDR3aa: CASSETSGGYEQYF
j_gene: TRBJ2-7
d_gene: TRBD2
abundance: NA
v_gene: TRBV10-2

CDR3nt: TGTGCCAGCTCACCAGACAGTGCAGGGCGGACCTACGAGCAGTACTTC
CDR3aa: CASSPDSAGRTYEQYF
j_gene: TRBJ2-7
d_gene: NA
abundance: NA
v_gene: TRBV18

CDR3nt: TGTGCCAGCAGCGTAGGGGGGGGCGCAATTGACGTCTATGGCTACACCTTC
CDR3aa: CASSVGGGAIDVYGYTF
j_gene: TRBJ1-2
d_gene: NA
abundance: once
v_gene: TRBV9

CDR3nt: TGTGCCAGCAGTTCGGCGGCCCTCACAGATACGCAGTATTTT
CDR3aa: CASSSAALTDTQYF
j_gene: TRBJ2-3
d_gene: NA
abundance: NA
v_gene: TRBV2

CDR3nt: TGTGCCAGCAGTTCTAGGACAGGGATGTACGAGCAGTACTTC
CDR3aa: CASSSRTGMYEQYF
j_gene: TRBJ2-7
d_gene: TRBD1
abundance: once
v_gene: TRBV6-5

CDR3nt: TGTGCCAGCAGCCGGGACAGGGGGGACGAGCAGTACTTC
CDR3aa: CASSRDRGDEQYF
j_gene: TRBJ2-7
d_gene: TRBD1
abundance: few
v_gene: TRBV2

CDR3nt: TGTGCCTGGAGTGTGACAGGGCGGGAGACCCAGTACTTC
CDR3aa: CAWSVTGRETQYF
j_gene: TRBJ2-5
d_gene: TRBD1
abundance: NA
v_gene: TRBV30

CDR3nt: TGTGCCAGCAGCGACGGGACTAGCGCCCTCCGGAATGAGCAGTTCTTC
CDR3aa: CASSDGTSALRNEQFF
j_gene: TRBJ2-1
d_gene: TRBD2
abundance: NA
v_gene: TRBV9